This T cell receptor (beta chain) was sequenced for a study of beta chain features in type 1 diabetes. This clone was observed a few times. Its antigen is unknown. The CDR3 length is 15 residues. V was trimmed by 0 bases and J by 3 bases, leaving 9 bases between them. Germline assignment: CDR1 SGDLS and CDR2 YYNGEE. A heparinised blood draw that averaged approximately 120 mL was obtained once from each donor. Expressed TCRB transcripts were sequenced after all isolated RNA was converted to cDNA. Naive, central memory and regulatory T cell samples produced a mean of roughly 3.8 million reads. Assay: immunoSEQ multiplex PCR; the TCRdb copy retains only in-frame clones and omits some. The profile shows 600,000 to 700,000 clones, roughly 12% of them singletons. Study-wide points: Moderately but significantly shorter TCRB CDR3s were found in Type 1 diabetes patients in all four CD4+ subsets. Any HLA type influence on TCRB rearrangement was left unresolved here.

This receptor was obtained from a man between 25 and 39 years old with type 1 diabetes. The chain joins TRBV9 to TRBJ2-2, with D possibly being TRBD1 (6 bases). The sequenced sample consisted of naive CD4+ T cells from blood. The CDR3 spells CASSVGDTDTGELFF. CDR3 DNA sequence: TGTGCCAGCAGCGTAGGGGACACTGACACCGGGGAGCTGTTTTTT.